One and the same sample provided the 25 T cell receptor beta chains below, sequenced in a study of cytomegalovirus exposure and HLA in healthy donors (dated by TCRdb to the late 2010s). Library preparation was by the immunoSEQ multiplex PCR assay. This is the immuneACCESS table as TCRdb keeps it, with only in-frame sequences that have V and J called. A part of the clones is gone; compared with another copy, unresolved V genes explain less than half, and the rest is unexplained. The sample table records about 56,000 clones; around 93% of these occur just once. Around 1.7% of the sample comes from the top ten. The sequenced material came from PBMCs. These receptors were obtained from a woman between 18 and 30 years old in good health and CMV-seropositive.

The genes are TRBV10-3 and TRBJ1-2; D may be TRBD1 (6 bases). CDR1 and CDR2 (germline): ENHRY, SYGVKD. CDR3 size: 14 residues. Between the trimmed V and J ends, which lost 3 bases and 4 bases, there was a span of 12 bases. The CDR3 bases are TGTGCCATCAGTGATCGGGACATCGTCTATGGCTACACCTTC. It is translated as CAISDRDIVYGYTF.

J is TRBJ2-1 and V is TRBV9; maybe TRBD2 (7 bases). Trimming left V 0 bases short and J 8 bases short, with 18 bases between. Germline CDR1 and CDR2: SGDLS and YYNGEE. This CDR3 region has 16 residues. The CDR3 region is CASSVAGGDTTDEQFF. DNA of the CDR3: TGTGCCAGCAGCGTAGCTGGGGGGGACACTACCGATGAGCAGTTCTTC.

The J gene is TRBJ2-3, the V gene TRBV7-3, with TRBD2 as a possible D gene (6 bases). Germline CDR1 reads SGHTA; CDR2 reads FQGTGA. The V end was cut by 8 bases, the J end by 0 bases, with 21 bases between. This CDR3 is 17 amino acids long. CDR3 nucleotides: TGTGCCAGCCCCTGGAGGGATTGGGTTGCTAGCACAGATACGCAGTATTTT. This codes for CASPWRDWVASTDTQYF.

The CDR3 region is CATSRDWGDGTIYF. CDR3 in DNA: TGTGCCACCAGCAGAGATTGGGGGGATGGGACCATATATTTT. V is TRBV15 and J is TRBJ1-3; D is perhaps TRBD1 (5 bases). Germline V gives CDR1 LNHNV, CDR2 YYDKDF (reference sequence). Trimming took off 0 bases at V and 10 bases at J, with 13 bases between the two ends. This CDR3 has 14 amino acids.

The chain links TRBV27 to TRBJ2-1, with 12 bases identical to TRBD2. Looked up from germline, CDR1 is MNHEY and CDR2 is SMNVEV (reference sequence). Trimming at V came to 0 bases and at J to 2 bases, leaving 8 bases not matched to a gene. The CDR3 contains 19 residues. The CDR3: CASSLSPSTSGGPYNEQFF. CDR3 DNA sequence: TGTGCCAGCAGTTTATCCCCCTCTACTAGCGGGGGGCCCTACAATGAGCAGTTCTTC.

This chain uses TRBV5-3 with TRBJ2-3; possible D gene TRBD1, 5 bases. TRBV5-3 is given ORF status, its function remaining uncertain. The CDR3 contains 15 residues. The germline V and J ends were trimmed by 10 bases and 0 bases, with 18 bases remaining between them. The CDR3, as DNA: TGTGCCGTAACACTACTGGGGCCTAGCACAGATACGCAGTATTTT. Amino acids: CAVTLLGPSTDTQYF.

The chain recombines TRBV4-2 with TRBJ1-4, with D unclear. The CDR3 runs 15 residues. Trimming left V 0 bases short and J 0 bases short, with 5 bases between. From germline, CDR1 is LGHNA and CDR2 YNFKEQ. CDR3 protein: CASSQDHSTNEKLFF. CDR3 nucleotides: TGTGCCAGCAGCCAAGATCATTCAACTAATGAAAAACTGTTTTTT.

The V gene is TRBV10-1, the J gene TRBJ1-1, with D hard to call. Trimming left V 6 bases short and J 3 bases short, with 8 bases between. The CDR3 runs 12 residues. Germline V CDR1 and CDR2: WNHNN, SYGVQD (reference sequence). The CDR3 loop is CASRAPDTEAFF. CDR3 bases: TGCGCCAGCAGAGCCCCGGACACTGAAGCTTTCTTT.

The gene calls are TRBV2 and TRBJ2-7; TRBD1 might be the D (6 bases). V was pared by 4 bases and J by 4 bases, with 11 bases between. The CDR3 runs 13 residues. Germline CDR1 reads SNHLY; CDR2 reads FYNNEI. The CDR3 DNA follows: TGTGCCAGCAGTGTCGGCAGGGGTTACGAGCAGTACTTC. Translated, it gives CASSVGRGYEQYF.

The rearrangement joins TRBV11-3 to TRBJ2-5, with 7 bases fitting TRBD2. CDR1 is SGHNT, CDR2 YENEEA, per germline. Trimming cost V 1 base and J 2 bases; bases outside gene matches: 1. CDR3 length: 14 residues. The CDR3 DNA reads as TGTGCCAGCAGCTTAGCAGCGGGGCAAGAGACCCAGTACTTC. Residues: CASSLAAGQETQYF.

This clone is a singleton in its sample. The chain links TRBV28 to TRBJ2-1, with no clear D. CDR3 length: 13 residues. CDR1 MDHEN and CDR2 SYDVKM come from the germline V gene. Trimming left V 3 bases short and J 4 bases short, with 7 bases between. The CDR3 loop is CASSFERYNEQFF. The DNA of the CDR3 is TGTGCCAGCAGTTTCGAGAGATACAATGAGCAGTTCTTC. The full variable domain, rest sourced from reference TRBV28 and TRBJ2-1, is DVKVTQSSRYLVKRTGEKVFLECVQDMDHENMFWYRQDPGLGLRLIYFSYDVKMKEKGDIPEGYSVSREKKERFSLILESASTNQTSMYLCASSFERYNEQFFGPGTRLTVL.

J is TRBJ1-2 and V is TRBV7-9; no definite D call. Trimming took off 5 bases at V and 3 bases at J, with 13 bases between the two ends. The CDR3 runs 14 residues. The germline V gene has CDR1 SEHNR and CDR2 FQNEAQ (reference sequence). For the CDR3, the DNA is TGTGCCAGCAGCCCCCGAGGGTGGTACTATGGCTACACCTTC. Its protein is CASSPRGWYYGYTF.

The V gene is TRBV10-2, the J gene TRBJ1-6; possibly TRBD1 for D (6 bases). CDR3 size: 13 residues. V lost 6 bases and J 10 bases, leaving 13 bases between the germline ends. Germline CDR1 reads WSHSY; CDR2 reads SAAADI. The CDR3, as DNA: TGCGCCAGCAGGCGGGGGGCTGAATCACCCCTCCACTTT. This gives the protein CASRRGAESPLHF.

The genes are TRBV7-6 and TRBJ2-3; possibly TRBD2 for D (5 bases). Per the germline V gene, CDR1 is SGHVS and CDR2 is FNYEAQ. The CDR3 is made up of 14 amino acids. Trimming removed 5 bases at V and 9 bases at J, with 18 bases between. The CDR3 DNA reads as TGTGCCAGCAGCCTTAACCTCGGGGAAGGGACGCAGTATTTT. Protein: CASSLNLGEGTQYF. Full variable domain (outside the CDR3, taken from reference TRBV7-6 and TRBJ2-3): GAGVSQSPRYKVTKRGQDVALRCDPISGHVSLYWYRQALGQGPEFLTYFNYEAQQDKSGLPNDRFSAERPEGSISTLTIQRTEQRDSAMYRCASSLNLGEGTQYFGPGTRLTVL.

The V and J genes are TRBV25-1 and TRBJ1-2; D uncertain. CDR1 is MGHDK and CDR2 is SYGVNS in the germline V gene. V was trimmed by 1 base and J by 5 bases, leaving 14 bases between them. This CDR3 region has 15 residues. The CDR3 loop reads CASSELGSGPYGYTF. CDR3 nucleotides: TGTGCCAGCAGTGAATTGGGTAGCGGGCCTTATGGCTACACCTTC.

The genes are TRBV7-2 and TRBJ1-5; D gene ambiguous. The CDR3 extends over 14 amino acids. The V and J ends lost 2 bases and 4 bases respectively, with 9 bases between them. Germline assignment: CDR1 SGHTA and CDR2 FQGNSA. CDR3 loop: CASSLSNRNQPQHF. The CDR3 region has the DNA TGTGCCAGCAGCTTATCCAACAGAAATCAGCCCCAGCATTTT.

V usage is TRBV4-3 and J usage is TRBJ2-1; D is unclear. The CDR3 covers 14 residues. The V end lost 4 bases, the J end lost 4 bases, and 11 bases lay between the germline ends. CDR1 and CDR2 (germline): LGHNA, YSLEER. As DNA, the CDR3 is TGCGCCAGCAGCCCGGGTCGCTCGTACAATGAGCAGTTCTTC. It yields the protein CASSPGRSYNEQFF.

The V call is TRBV7-8, the J call TRBJ2-7; 8 positions match TRBD1. CDR1 and CDR2 (germline): SGHVS, FQNEAQ. The CDR3 spans 18 residues. J gave up 1 base and V 5 bases, and 16 bases lay outside the gene matches. In DNA, the CDR3 is TGTGCCAGCAGCCTCCCGCGGGGTACAGGGGGTGGTTCCTACGAGCAGTACTTC. Amino acid sequence: CASSLPRGTGGGSYEQYF.

This chain connects TRBV28 to TRBJ2-1, with 7 bases fitting TRBD1. CDR1 is MDHEN, CDR2 SYDVKM, per germline. The CDR3 totals 14 residues. Losses at the gene ends were 4 bases for V and 6 bases for J; bases not matched to a gene: 6. CDR3 residues: CASSWGQSVNEQFF. The CDR3 DNA reads as TGTGCCAGCAGTTGGGGACAGAGTGTCAATGAGCAGTTCTTC.

This chain links TRBV6-5 with TRBJ1-1; 8 positions match TRBD1. The length of the CDR3 is 16 residues. CDR1 and CDR2 from the germline V gene are MNHEY and SVGAGI. The J segment lost 3 bases and the V segment lost 2 bases, leaving 8 bases of the junction unmatched. The CDR3 region is CASSYLGQGHDTEAFF. CDR3 nucleotides: TGTGCCAGCAGTTACCTTGGACAGGGACATGACACTGAAGCTTTCTTT.

The chain employs TRBV15 and TRBJ2-3; 7 positions match TRBD1. Trimming cost V 3 bases and J 0 bases; bases outside gene matches: 3. The CDR3 covers 15 residues. Per germline, CDR1 LNHNV and CDR2 YYDKDF (reference sequence). CDR3 sequence: CATSRGTDSTDTQYF. As DNA, the CDR3 is TGTGCCACCAGCAGGGGGACAGATAGCACAGATACGCAGTATTTT.

The genes are TRBV6-5 and TRBJ1-1; no firm D call. The ends were cut back, 7 bases at V and 3 bases at J, with 12 bases in the middle. CDR3 length: 13 amino acids. Germline values: CDR1 MNHEY, CDR2 SVGAGI. CDR3 in amino acids: CASTSQAHTEAFF. As DNA, the CDR3 is TGTGCCAGCACCTCCCAGGCCCACACTGAAGCTTTCTTT.

This chain uses TRBV30 with TRBJ2-2; TRBD1 matches at 7 bases. Germline V CDR1 and CDR2: GTSNPN, SVGIG (reference sequence). This CDR3 is 15 amino acids long. V lost 5 bases, J lost 1 base, and 7 bases stayed unmatched. The CDR3 here is CAWQIGTVNTGELFF. CDR3 DNA: TGTGCCTGGCAAATCGGGACAGTGAACACCGGGGAGCTGTTTTTT.

The chain uses TRBV4-1 and TRBJ2-5; 8 bases align to TRBD1. Per the germline V gene, CDR1 is MGHRA and CDR2 is YSYEKL. This CDR3 has 16 residues. The trim removed 1 base at V and 6 bases at J, leaving 10 bases unmatched. The CDR3 DNA sequence: TGCGCCAGCAGCCAAGTACCCCGGGACAGGTTGAAGACCCAGTACTTC. Its translation is CASSQVPRDRLKTQYF.

V gene TRBV10-2 combines with J gene TRBJ2-7; 7 bases line up with TRBD2. CDR1 and CDR2 from the germline V gene are WSHSY and SAAADI. Unmatched junction bases numbered 14, after V lost 6 bases and J lost 0 bases. The CDR3 totals 17 residues. The CDR3 DNA sequence: TGCGCCAGCAGCCTAAGCCACTTGCGGGGGAGCTCCTACGAGCAGTACTTC. Its translation is CASSLSHLRGSSYEQYF.